These 8 T cell receptor beta chains share one sample of origin, sequenced in a study of blood T cell repertoires in COVID-19. Sequencing used immunoSEQ multiplex PCR; TCRdb keeps in-frame clones, though not all of them. The sample records 140,000 to 150,000 clones, 88% being singletons. The source material was peripheral blood. Every receptor here comes from a human donor with COVID-19, enrolled during active disease. The donor label of this sample is uncertain.

The V gene is TRBV30, the J gene TRBJ1-2; 9 bases align to TRBD1. There are 14 residues in the CDR3. Germline assignment: CDR1 GTSNPN and CDR2 SVGIG (reference sequence). With 4 bases clipped from V and 2 bases from J, the junction kept 5 bases outside the gene matches. This CDR3 reads CAWTRDRGNYGYTF. The CDR3 nucleotides read TGTGCCTGGACCAGAGACAGGGGGAACTATGGCTACACCTTC. The complete variable domain, with remaining parts taken from reference TRBV30 and TRBJ1-2, reads SQTIHQWPATLVQPVGSPLSLECTVEGTSNPNLYWYRQAAGRGLQLLFYSVGIGQISSEVPQNLSASRPQDRQFILSSKKLLLSDSGFYLCAWTRDRGNYGYTFGSGTRLTVV.

This clone occurred once. This chain uses TRBV19 with TRBJ2-3, with 11 bases fitting TRBD2. CDR3 length equals 15 residues. CDR1 and CDR2 (germline): LNHDA, SQIVND (reference sequence). With V trimmed by 3 bases and J by 4 bases, 3 bases remained unmatched. The CDR3 sequence is CASSMGTSGADTQYF. The CDR3 DNA reads as TGTGCCAGTAGTATGGGGACTAGCGGTGCAGATACGCAGTATTTT. Full variable domain (outside the CDR3, taken from reference TRBV19 and TRBJ2-3): DGGITQSPKYLFRKEGQNVTLSCEQNLNHDAMYWYRQDPGQGLRLIYYSQIVNDFQKGDIAEGYSVSREKKESFPLTVTSAQKNPTAFYLCASSMGTSGADTQYFGPGTRLTVL.

This clone was recorded once. This chain uses TRBV5-1 with TRBJ1-6, with D perhaps TRBD1 (6 bases). CDR3 length equals 14 residues. Germline-derived CDR1 and CDR2 are SGHRS and YFSETQ. Trimming shortened V by 4 bases and J by 9 bases, and 14 bases separated the two germline ends. The CDR3 DNA follows: TGCGCCAGCAGCACAGGGCCCTCTGGTTCACCCCTCCACTTT. It is translated as CASSTGPSGSPLHF.

This chain connects TRBV7-3 to TRBJ2-6; D gene unclear. Trimming took 6 bases from V and 4 from J, leaving 13 bases between them. CDR1 is SGHTA and CDR2 is FQGTGA in the germline V gene. This CDR3 region has 15 residues. As DNA, the CDR3 is TGTGCCAGCAGGGCTTATAGCTCCGGGGCCAACGTCCTGACTTTC. Translation: CASRAYSSGANVLTF.

The chain links TRBV5-1 to TRBJ1-2, with TRBD1 identical over 9 bases. CDR3 length: 14 residues. Germline V lookup: CDR1 SGHRS, CDR2 YFSETQ. Trimming at V came to 0 bases and at J to 8 bases, leaving 5 bases not matched to a gene. CDR3 nucleotide sequence: TGCGCCAGCAGCTTGGCCTCTGGGACAGGGGGCTACACCTTC. Its protein product is CASSLASGTGGYTF.

There are a few counts of this clone. V and J are TRBV7-8 and TRBJ1-2; D is uncertain. This CDR3 is built from 15 residues. CDR1 and CDR2 from the germline V gene are SGHVS and FQNEAQ. Trimming left V 7 bases short and J 3 bases short, with 18 bases between. The DNA of the CDR3 is TGTGCCAGCACTCGCGGGGTACAGAATTACTATGGCTACACCTTC. This codes for CASTRGVQNYYGYTF.

The chain links TRBV6-5 to TRBJ1-6; TRBD1 agrees at 8 bases. This CDR3 has 14 residues. V shed 6 bases, J shed 9 bases, and the junction held 7 bases outside the gene matches. The germline V gene encodes CDR1 MNHEY and CDR2 SVGAGI. Here the CDR3 reads CASSRDRFTSPLHF. The DNA of the CDR3 is TGTGCCAGCAGCCGGGACAGGTTTACTTCACCCCTCCACTTT.

The chain uses TRBV30 and TRBJ1-1, with a possible D match to TRBD1 (6 bases). The V gene's germline CDR1 is GTSNPN and CDR2 SVGIG (reference sequence). V lost 5 bases and J 3 bases, leaving 10 bases between the germline ends. The CDR3 consists of 12 residues. The CDR3 DNA follows: TGTGCCTGGTACAGGGTGGACACTGAAGCTTTCTTT. This translates into CAWYRVDTEAFF.